Shown below are 8 T cell receptor beta chains from a single sample sequenced in a study of Ad26.COV2.S vaccination and SARS-CoV-2 variants (dated by TCRdb to about 2021). The treatment or condition tag for this specimen amounts to: roughly 19 received Ad26.COV2.S at low or high dose, single or two shots; five or six received placebo; per-sample allocation not given. For vaccine and placebo recipients, repertoires were sequenced using samples collected on day 63 after the first injection. Libraries were constructed by the immunoSEQ multiplex PCR assay. The source is immuneACCESS, and TCRdb retained only in-frame sequences with V and J called. Part of the clones is not carried over; for the studies checked, unresolved V genes explain less than half of this, and the remainder is unexplained. The sample records about 350,000 clones, 85% of which are singletons. The top ten constitute 3.3% of the sample.

This specimen was peripheral blood, taken in a trial of Ad26.COV2.S vaccine versus placebo. Source of these receptors: a person aged 18-65 years who received the Ad26.COV2.S COVID-19 vaccine or a placebo.

J is TRBJ2-7 and V is TRBV10-2, with D hard to call. The germline V gene encodes CDR1 WSHSY and CDR2 SAAADI. The CDR3 loop spans 12 amino acids. V was shortened by 3 bases and J by 3 bases, with 6 bases between the two germline ends. The DNA of the CDR3 is TGCGCCAGCAGTGAAGACGGCTACGAGCAGTACTTC. This translates into CASSEDGYEQYF.

On this clone itself: This same CDR3 is encoded by further DNA sequences in the sample. The genes are TRBV3-1 (or the pseudogene TRBV3-2) and TRBJ1-6, with a tentative D call TRBD1 (5 bases). CDR1 is LGHDT, CDR2 YNNKEL, per germline (reference sequence). The CDR3 has 14 residues. Trimming removed 1 base from V and 9 bases from J, with 10 bases in between. CDR3 region: CASSQVQGSSPLHF. CDR3 bases: TGTGCCAGCAGCCAAGTGCAGGGCAGTTCACCCCTCCACTTT.

V is TRBV7-2 and J is TRBJ1-1; D gene ambiguous. This CDR3 is 14 amino acids long. V dropped 5 bases and J dropped 0 bases, with 10 bases sitting between them. In germline, CDR1 is SGHTA, CDR2 FQGNSA. The CDR3 protein is CASSPDGMNTEAFF. The CDR3 DNA follows: TGTGCCAGCAGCCCGGACGGAATGAACACTGAAGCTTTCTTT. The whole variable domain, remainder taken from reference TRBV7-2 and TRBJ1-1, is GAGVSQSPSNKVTEKGKDVELRCDPISGHTALYWYRQSLGQGLEFLIYFQGNSAPDKSGLPSDRFSAERTGGSVSTLTIQRTQQEDSAVYLCASSPDGMNTEAFFGQGTRLTVV.

This clone was detected only once. The chain recombines TRBV5-1 with TRBJ1-1; no reliable D call. The CDR3 runs to 15 residues. V gave up 0 bases and J gave up 0 bases, with 9 bases separating them. Germline loops: CDR1 SGHRS, CDR2 YFSETQ. CDR3 nucleotide sequence: TGCGCCAGCAGCTTGGCGTCAGGTCTGAACACTGAAGCTTTCTTT. It encodes CASSLASGLNTEAFF. The variable domain in full, completed from reference TRBV5-1 and TRBJ1-1, reads KAGVTQTPRYLIKTRGQQVTLSCSPISGHRSVSWYQQTPGQGLQFLFEYFSETQRNKGNFPGRFSGRQFSNSRSEMNVSTLELGDSALYLCASSLASGLNTEAFFGQGTRLTVV.

This clone turned up a few times. The chain recombines TRBV30 with TRBJ2-3; D call uncertain. Trimming stripped 3 bases from V and 3 bases from J, with 13 bases between. CDR1 is GTSNPN, CDR2 SVGIG, per germline (reference sequence). This CDR3 has 14 amino acids. CDR3 loop: CAWRALKETDTQYF. Here the CDR3 DNA reads TGTGCCTGGAGAGCTCTCAAGGAGACAGATACGCAGTATTTT.

The chain employs TRBV5-1 and TRBJ2-7; a possible D gene is TRBD2 (5 bases). The CDR3 is 13 residues long. Looked up from germline, CDR1 is SGHRS and CDR2 is YFSETQ. The ends were cut back, 4 bases at V and 4 bases at J, with 12 bases in the middle. CDR3 in amino acids: CASSLDGEYEQYF. In DNA form, the CDR3 reads TGCGCCAGCAGCCTCGACGGGGAATACGAGCAGTACTTC.

This chain joins TRBV4-3 and TRBJ1-2, with D unclear. V lost 2 bases, J lost 2 bases, and 15 bases lay in between. CDR1 and CDR2 (germline): LGHNA, YSLEER. The CDR3 runs to 16 residues. CDR3 coding DNA: TGCGCCAGCAGCCAAACCCTTGTCGTGCGCAACTATGGCTACACCTTC. Translating it yields CASSQTLVVRNYGYTF.

The CDR3 coding sequence is TGTGCCAGCAGCTTAGCCAGGGACAGGGATGATGAAAAACTGTTTTTT. The encoded protein is CASSLARDRDDEKLFF. The J gene is TRBJ1-4, the V gene TRBV7-9; TRBD1 matches 9 bases. The CDR3 consists of 16 residues. Trimming took 0 bases from V and 6 from J; bases not matched to a gene: 5. Germline CDR1 SEHNR, CDR2 FQNEAQ (reference sequence).